The 24 T cell receptor beta chains presented below share a single source sample, sequenced in a study of cytomegalovirus exposure and HLA in healthy donors. Repertoires were generated with immunoSEQ multiplex PCR, while TCRdb's copy carries only in-frame clones and drops some. The sample has about 90,000 clones; roughly 83% are singletons. The sequencing input was PBMCs. The source is a woman aged 18-29 years in good health and CMV-seropositive.

This clone has a single count. This chain uses TRBV7-8 with TRBJ2-3; D possibly corresponds to TRBD2 (5 bases). CDR1 and CDR2 from the germline V gene are SGHVS and FQNEAQ. CDR3 length: 17 residues. V lost 5 bases and J 1 base, leaving 19 bases between the germline ends. The CDR3 is CASSPRGSAWGTDTQYF. CDR3 sequence (DNA): TGTGCCAGCAGCCCCCGGGGTTCGGCGTGGGGCACAGATACGCAGTATTTT.

This rearrangement joins TRBV29-1 to TRBJ2-5; possible D gene TRBD1, 6 bases. Per germline, CDR1 SQVTM and CDR2 ANQGSEA. Trimming removed 6 bases at V and 6 bases at J, with 20 bases between. The CDR3 has 14 residues. Here the CDR3 DNA reads TGCAGCGTACCCTCGGGAACAGGGATTAAGACCCAGTACTTC. Protein: CSVPSGTGIKTQYF.

The rearrangement joins TRBV21-1 to TRBJ2-2; TRBD1 is taken as the D call from the table, unchecked against the DNA. TRBV21-1 is a pseudogene segment. This CDR3 has 16 amino acids. The CDR3 reads CASSKPRGPHTGELFF. CDR3 nucleotides: TGTGCCAGCAGCAAACCCAGGGGGCCGCACACCGGGGAGCTGTTTTTT.

The J gene is TRBJ1-5, the V gene TRBV29-1, with 7 bases fitting TRBD1. CDR1 is SQVTM, CDR2 ANQGSEA, per germline. The V segment lost 7 bases and the J segment 3 bases; nucleotides outside the gene matches: 6. This CDR3 comprises 13 residues. CDR3 amino acids: CSARTGDNQPQHF. The CDR3 nucleotides are TGCAGCGCCCGGACAGGCGACAATCAGCCCCAGCATTTT. The complete variable domain, with remaining parts taken from reference TRBV29-1 and TRBJ1-5, reads SAVISQKPSRDICQRGTSLTIQCQVDSQVTMMFWYRQQPGQSLTLIATANQGSEATYESGFVIDKFPISRPNLTFSTLTVSNMSPEDSSIYLCSARTGDNQPQHFGDGTRLSIL.

The chain uses TRBV4-2 and TRBJ1-2; the D is unclear. The germline gives CDR1 LGHNA, CDR2 YNFKEQ. The V end lost 0 bases, the J end lost 4 bases, and 9 bases lay between the germline ends. The CDR3 runs 14 residues. The CDR3: CASSQESPGYGYTF. For the CDR3, the DNA is TGTGCCAGCAGCCAAGAAAGCCCAGGCTATGGCTACACCTTC.

In its sample, this clone was seen a few times. The V call is TRBV21-1, the J call TRBJ1-4. TRBV21-1 is a pseudogene. This CDR3 is 14 amino acids long. CDR3 loop: CASSKPGTNEKLFF. The CDR3 bases are TGTGCCAGCAGCAAACCCGGGACTAATGAAAAACTGTTTTTT.

In its sample, this clone was seen a few times. The rearrangement uses TRBV6-6 and TRBJ1-6; D perhaps matches TRBD1 (6 bases). Trimming left V 7 bases short and J 7 bases short, with 17 bases between. The germline gives CDR1 MNHNY, CDR2 SVGAGI (reference sequence). The CDR3 consists of 15 residues. The CDR3 loop reads CASTRDRQINSPLHF. In DNA form, the CDR3 reads TGTGCCAGCACCAGAGACAGGCAGATCAATTCACCCCTCCACTTT.

V gene TRBV28 combines with J gene TRBJ1-6; TRBD1 aligns across 9 bases. J lost 10 bases, V lost 6 bases, and 7 bases had no gene match. This CDR3 spans 14 amino acids. Germline V gene lookup returns CDR1 MDHEN and CDR2 SYDVKM. CDR3 sequence reads: CASRTTGGESPLHF. Here the CDR3 DNA reads TGTGCCAGCAGGACCACAGGGGGCGAATCACCCCTCCACTTT. Full variable domain (rest looked up from reference TRBV28 and TRBJ1-6): DVKVTQSSRYLVKRTGEKVFLECVQDMDHENMFWYRQDPGLGLRLIYFSYDVKMKEKGDIPEGYSVSREKKERFSLILESASTNQTSMYLCASRTTGGESPLHFGNGTRLTVT.

This sequence joins TRBV28 and TRBJ2-7, with D possibly TRBD2 on 5 matching bases. Germline values: CDR1 MDHEN, CDR2 SYDVKM. Trimming took 5 bases from V and 1 from J, leaving 21 bases between them. The CDR3 is 17 residues long. Here the CDR3 reads CASSQLGNPSGSYEQYF. CDR3 coding DNA: TGTGCCAGCAGTCAACTCGGGAACCCCTCAGGTTCCTACGAGCAGTACTTC.

This CDR3 reads CASSLAASLTGELFF. CDR3 nucleotide sequence: TGTGCCAGCAGCTTAGCGGCCAGTTTGACCGGGGAGCTGTTTTTT. The V gene is TRBV7-8, the J gene TRBJ2-2; no reliable D call. The V gene's germline CDR1 is SGHVS and CDR2 FQNEAQ. The CDR3 has 15 residues. The V and J ends lost 0 bases and 5 bases respectively, with 10 bases between them.

The chain employs TRBV18 and TRBJ2-5, with TRBD2 as a possible D gene (5 bases). The CDR3 runs to 13 residues. The germline V gene has CDR1 KGHSH and CDR2 LQKENI. Deletions cut 8 bases from V and 4 bases from J, with 14 bases between. CDR3 nucleotides: TGTGCCAGCACAGCCGGGGAAGCAGAGACCCAGTACTTC. This translates into CASTAGEAETQYF.

V is TRBV4-1 and J is TRBJ1-6, with 8 bases fitting TRBD1. The CDR3 spans 18 residues. CDR1 MGHRA and CDR2 YSYEKL come from the germline V gene. V was clipped by 11 bases and J by 4 bases; unmatched bases: 19. In DNA form, the CDR3 reads TGCGCCGCCGGTGGAGGACAGGGAGAGAGCGTATATAATTCACCCCTCCACTTT. Its protein is CAAGGGQGESVYNSPLHF.

This chain connects TRBV5-6 to TRBJ1-5; D gene ambiguous. Trimming left V 0 bases short and J 0 bases short, with 10 bases between. The CDR3 runs 16 residues. The germline CDR1 and CDR2 sequences are SGHDT and YYEEEE. Here the CDR3 DNA reads TGTGCCAGCAGCTTGGGGGCAGGAAATAGCAATCAGCCCCAGCATTTT. Protein: CASSLGAGNSNQPQHF. Supplemented by reference TRBV5-6 and TRBJ1-5, the full variable domain reads DAGVTQSPTHLIKTRGQQVTLRCSPKSGHDTVSWYQQALGQGPQFIFQYYEEEERQRGNFPDRFSGHQFPNYSSELNVNALLLGDSALYLCASSLGAGNSNQPQHFGDGTRLSIL.

The chain employs TRBV6-5 and TRBJ2-7; 7 bases are shared with TRBD2. This CDR3 has 15 residues. The germline V gene encodes CDR1 MNHEY and CDR2 SVGAGI. Germline trimming cut 5 bases from V and 2 bases from J; bases unmatched to any gene: 9. CDR3 coding DNA: TGTGCCAGCAGTACCCAAGCGGGGAAGGCCTACGAGCAGTACTTC. Protein product: CASSTQAGKAYEQYF.

The chain joins TRBV11-2 to TRBJ1-1; D perhaps matches TRBD1 (5 bases). V shed 3 bases and J shed 4 bases, with 15 bases lying between them. This CDR3 is built from 15 residues. The germline gives CDR1 SGHAT, CDR2 FQNNGV. CDR3 nucleotide sequence: TGTGCCAGCAGCTTTTTCCAGGGAAGTTTCACTGAAGCTTTCTTT. Encoded protein: CASSFFQGSFTEAFF.

This chain joins TRBV27 and TRBJ1-1; D is uncertain. The CDR3 is made up of 11 amino acids. The V gene's germline CDR1 is MNHEY and CDR2 SMNVEV (reference sequence). Deletions cut 7 bases from V and 5 bases from J, with 8 bases between. Here the CDR3 reads CASTYGTEAFF. The CDR3 DNA is TGTGCCAGCACTTACGGTACTGAAGCTTTCTTT.

In DNA, the CDR3 is TGTGCCAGCAGGATGAGGAACACCGGGGAGCTGTTTTTT. Translating gives CASRMRNTGELFF. The rearrangement uses TRBV6-6 and TRBJ2-2; D remains ambiguous. This CDR3 comprises 13 residues. Germline V gene sequence: CDR1 MNHNY, CDR2 SVGAGI (reference sequence). V was clipped by 6 bases and J by 1 base, with 6 bases between them.

J is TRBJ2-7 and V is TRBV9; 8 nucleotides match TRBD2. Per germline, CDR1 SGDLS and CDR2 YYNGEE. The CDR3 covers 15 residues. Trimming removed 4 bases from V and 1 base from J; junction bases left unmatched: 7. DNA of the CDR3: TGTGCCAGCAGCACGAGCGGGGGCCTTTCCTACGAGCAGTACTTC. Translating gives CASSTSGGLSYEQYF.

V gene TRBV28 combines with J gene TRBJ2-7; a possible D gene is TRBD2 (6 bases). The V gene's germline CDR1 is MDHEN and CDR2 SYDVKM. This CDR3 region has 12 residues. Trimming cost V 5 bases and J 11 bases, with 16 bases left between them. The CDR3 nucleotides are TGTGCCAGCAGTCTTGGCCCAGGAGGGGAGTACTTC. This gives the protein CASSLGPGGEYF.

This chain's CDR3 is CASSLVPGPNYYEQYF. DNA of the CDR3: TGCGCCAGCAGCCTTGTCCCAGGGCCCAACTACTACGAGCAGTACTTC. The chain carries TRBV4-1 and TRBJ2-7, with D possibly matching TRBD1 (5 bases). V was pared by 4 bases and J by 3 bases, with 19 bases between. Germline V gene lookup returns CDR1 MGHRA and CDR2 YSYEKL. This CDR3 is built from 16 residues.

This chain joins TRBV10-1 and TRBJ1-2; 8 bases align to TRBD1. The CDR3 contains 19 residues. Trimming took 11 bases from V and 8 from J; bases not matched to a gene: 31. Germline CDR1 WNHNN, CDR2 SYGVQD (reference sequence). CDR3 nucleotides: TGCGCCGGACAGGGAAGGGGGCTCCCTAAACTCGATGGTTGTGGCGGCTACACCTTC. This sequence encodes CAGQGRGLPKLDGCGGYTF.

This chain uses TRBV6-5 with TRBJ1-5; 8 nucleotides line up with TRBD1. With 6 bases clipped from V and 7 bases from J, the junction kept 5 bases outside the gene matches. CDR1 is MNHEY and CDR2 is SVGAGI in the germline V gene. The length of the CDR3 is 13 residues. The CDR3 is CASRTGGGQPQHF. The DNA for the CDR3 is TGTGCCAGCAGAACAGGGGGAGGACAGCCCCAGCATTTT.

The chain combines TRBV2 with TRBJ2-7; 7 nucleotides match TRBD1. Germline CDR1 reads SNHLY; CDR2 reads FYNNEI. This CDR3 is built from 12 residues. Trimming cost V 6 bases and J 5 bases; bases outside gene matches: 4. CDR3 protein: CASRHQGDEQYF. CDR3 nucleotide sequence: TGTGCCAGCAGGCATCAGGGGGACGAGCAGTACTTC.

The chain is built from TRBV11-2 and TRBJ2-7, with D possibly TRBD2 on 7 matching bases. Trimming removed 5 bases at V and 7 bases at J, with 18 bases between. Germline CDR1 SGHAT, CDR2 FQNNGV. The CDR3 runs 14 residues. The CDR3 protein is CASSRPEGGREQYF. The CDR3 nucleotides are TGTGCCAGCAGCCGGCCTGAGGGGGGGCGGGAGCAGTACTTC.